The rows below give T cell receptor beta chains drawn from one sample of a study of T-cell reconstitution after alpha-beta-depleted transplantation in children. TCRdb fed the PCR reads into MiXCR, producing one record per CDR3 protein. The sample has about 260,000 distinct CDR3 sequences, roughly 8.2% seen once. The source material was PBMCs, mostly from graft donor cells, sampled 180 days after TCRalphabeta/CD19-depleted stem cell transplant. Every receptor here comes from a male patient younger than 18 who had a stem cell transplant for acute lymphoblastic leukemia, so the T cells may come from the graft donor. Each CDR3 is given with its conserved first and last residue. Fields, in order: D gene, clone size, J gene, V gene, CDR3 protein, CDR3 DNA. The D gene is left open where the match is weak. The size field reads how often the clone was seen (once, few, many) or a class if it is expanded.

d_gene: .
abundance: few
j_gene: TRBJ1-6
v_gene: TRBV3-1
CDR3aa: CASSLVWRNSPLHF
CDR3nt: TGTGCCAGCAGCCTGGTCTGGCGGAATTCACCCCTCCACTTT

d_gene: .
abundance: many
j_gene: TRBJ2-7
v_gene: TRBV5-1
CDR3aa: CASSLGGADSYEQYF
CDR3nt: TGCGCCAGCAGCTTGGGGGGAGCCGACTCCTACGAGCAGTACTTC

d_gene: TRBD2
abundance: many
j_gene: TRBJ2-3
v_gene: TRBV7-2
CDR3aa: CASSPQGLARTDTQYF
CDR3nt: TGTGCCAGCAGCCCTCAAGGACTAGCGAGGACAGATACGCAGTATTTT

d_gene: .
abundance: many
j_gene: TRBJ2-3
v_gene: TRBV5-1
CDR3aa: CASSAGWSTDTQYF
CDR3nt: TGCGCCAGCAGCGCCGGATGGAGCACAGATACGCAGTATTTT

d_gene: .
abundance: many
j_gene: TRBJ2-2
v_gene: TRBV12-3/TRBV12-4
CDR3aa: CAVRSGTTGELFF
CDR3nt: TGTGCCGTCAGGTCGGGGACCACCGGGGAGCTGTTTTTT

d_gene: .
abundance: many
j_gene: TRBJ1-1
v_gene: TRBV5-6
CDR3aa: CASSLDRRTEAFF
CDR3nt: TGTGCCAGCAGCTTAGACAGGCGGACTGAAGCTTTCTTT

d_gene: .
abundance: many
j_gene: TRBJ1-4
v_gene: TRBV12-3/TRBV12-4
CDR3aa: CASSSGVNEKLFF
CDR3nt: TGTGCCAGCAGTTCCGGGGTGAATGAAAAACTGTTTTTT

d_gene: .
abundance: many
j_gene: TRBJ2-1
v_gene: TRBV20-1
CDR3aa: CSARQNNNEQFF
CDR3nt: TGCAGTGCTAGACAGAATAACAATGAGCAGTTCTTC

d_gene: TRBD2
abundance: many
j_gene: TRBJ2-7
v_gene: TRBV7-9
CDR3aa: CASSSTSGRGGYEQYF
CDR3nt: TGTGCCAGCAGCTCCACGAGCGGGAGGGGGGGCTACGAGCAGTACTTC

d_gene: .
abundance: many
j_gene: TRBJ1-1
v_gene: TRBV2
CDR3aa: CASRSHRVTEAFF
CDR3nt: TGTGCCAGCAGATCCCACAGGGTCACTGAAGCTTTCTTT